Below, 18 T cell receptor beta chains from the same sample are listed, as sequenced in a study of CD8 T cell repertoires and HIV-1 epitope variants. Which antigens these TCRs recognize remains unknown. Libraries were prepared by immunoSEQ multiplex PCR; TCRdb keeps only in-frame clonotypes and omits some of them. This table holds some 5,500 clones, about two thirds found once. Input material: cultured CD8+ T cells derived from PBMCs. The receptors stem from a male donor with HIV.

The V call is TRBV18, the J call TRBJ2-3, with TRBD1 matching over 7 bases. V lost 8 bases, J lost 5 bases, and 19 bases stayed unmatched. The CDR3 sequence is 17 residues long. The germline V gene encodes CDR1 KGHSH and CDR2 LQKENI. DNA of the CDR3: TGTGCCAGCCACAACTCCTTATCAGGGGGACGTATAGATACGCAGTATTTT. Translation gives CASHNSLSGGRIDTQYF.

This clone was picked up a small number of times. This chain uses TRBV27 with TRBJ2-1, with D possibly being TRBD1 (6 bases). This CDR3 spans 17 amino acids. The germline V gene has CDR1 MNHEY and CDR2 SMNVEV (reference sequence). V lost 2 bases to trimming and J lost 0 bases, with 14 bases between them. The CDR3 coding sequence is TGTGCCAGCAGTTTAAAACAGGGTGAGGGCTCCTACAATGAGCAGTTCTTC. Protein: CASSLKQGEGSYNEQFF.

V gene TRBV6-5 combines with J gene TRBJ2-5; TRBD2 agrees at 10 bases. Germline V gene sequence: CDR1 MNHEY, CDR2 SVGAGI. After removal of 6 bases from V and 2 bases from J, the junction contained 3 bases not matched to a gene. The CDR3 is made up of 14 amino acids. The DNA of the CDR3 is TGTGCCAGCAGCTCTAGCGGGGGTCAAGAGACCCAGTACTTC. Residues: CASSSSGGQETQYF.

The CDR3 bases are TGTGCCAGCAGCTTGGGGACAGGGCTCACCGGGGAGCTGTTTTTT. Protein product: CASSLGTGLTGELFF. The V gene is TRBV7-8, the J gene TRBJ2-2; 9 nucleotides agree with TRBD1. Germline loops: CDR1 SGHVS, CDR2 FQNEAQ. V shed 3 bases, J shed 4 bases, and the junction held 3 bases outside the gene matches. This CDR3 has 15 residues.

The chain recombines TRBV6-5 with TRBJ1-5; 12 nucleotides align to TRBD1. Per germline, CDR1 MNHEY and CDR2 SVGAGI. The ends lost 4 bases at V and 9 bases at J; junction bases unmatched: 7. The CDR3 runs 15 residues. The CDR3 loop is CASSSGTGGGRPQHF. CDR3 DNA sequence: TGTGCCAGCAGTTCCGGGACAGGGGGCGGGAGGCCCCAGCATTTT.

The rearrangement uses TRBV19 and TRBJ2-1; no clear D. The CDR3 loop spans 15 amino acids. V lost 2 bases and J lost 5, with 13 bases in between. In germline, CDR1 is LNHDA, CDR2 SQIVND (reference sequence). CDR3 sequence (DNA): TGTGCCAGTAGTATACGCCGGAAAGCAGACAATGAGCAGTTCTTC. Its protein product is CASSIRRKADNEQFF.

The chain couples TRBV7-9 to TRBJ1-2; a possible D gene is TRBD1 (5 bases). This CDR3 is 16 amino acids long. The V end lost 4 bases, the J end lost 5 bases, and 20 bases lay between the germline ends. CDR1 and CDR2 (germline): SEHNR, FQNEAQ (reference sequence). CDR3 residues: CASSSDGTHRLYGYTF. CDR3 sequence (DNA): TGTGCCAGCAGCTCGGACGGGACCCACCGATTGTATGGCTACACCTTC.

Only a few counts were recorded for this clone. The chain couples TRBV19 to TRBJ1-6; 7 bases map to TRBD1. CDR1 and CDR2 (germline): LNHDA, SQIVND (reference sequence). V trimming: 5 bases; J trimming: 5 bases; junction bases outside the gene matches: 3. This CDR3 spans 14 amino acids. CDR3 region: CASSGTADNSPLHF. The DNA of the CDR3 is TGTGCCAGTAGTGGGACAGCAGATAATTCACCCCTCCACTTT.

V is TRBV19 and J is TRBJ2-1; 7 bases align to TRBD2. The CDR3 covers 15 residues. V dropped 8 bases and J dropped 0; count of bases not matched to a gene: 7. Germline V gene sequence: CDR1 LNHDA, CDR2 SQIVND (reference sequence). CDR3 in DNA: TGTGCCAGTTCTCCTAGCGGTAGCTCCTACAATGAGCAGTTCTTC. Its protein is CASSPSGSSYNEQFF.

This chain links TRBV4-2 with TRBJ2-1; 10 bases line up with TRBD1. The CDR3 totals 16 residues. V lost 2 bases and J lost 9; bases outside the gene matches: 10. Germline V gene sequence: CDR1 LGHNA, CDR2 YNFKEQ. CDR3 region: CASSQLTGGIMVEQFF. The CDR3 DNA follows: TGTGCCAGCAGCCAATTGACAGGGGGCATTATGGTTGAGCAGTTCTTC.

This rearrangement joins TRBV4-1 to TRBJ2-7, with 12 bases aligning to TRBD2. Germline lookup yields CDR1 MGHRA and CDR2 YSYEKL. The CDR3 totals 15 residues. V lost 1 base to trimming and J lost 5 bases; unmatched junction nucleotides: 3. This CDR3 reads CASSQGGLAGNEQYF. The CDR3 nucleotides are TGCGCCAGCAGCCAAGGCGGACTAGCGGGGAACGAGCAGTACTTC.

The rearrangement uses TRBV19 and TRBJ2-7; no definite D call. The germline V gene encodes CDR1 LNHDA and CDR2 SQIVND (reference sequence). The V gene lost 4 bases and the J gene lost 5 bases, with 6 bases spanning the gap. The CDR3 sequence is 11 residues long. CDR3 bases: TGTGCCAGTAGTAACAGAAACGAGCAGTACTTC. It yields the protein CASSNRNEQYF.

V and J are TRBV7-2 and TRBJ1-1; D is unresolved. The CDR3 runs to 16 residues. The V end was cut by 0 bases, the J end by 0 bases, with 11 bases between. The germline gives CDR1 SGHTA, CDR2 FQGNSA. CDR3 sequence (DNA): TGTGCCAGCAGCTTAGCAAGTTTTGCGTTGAACACTGAAGCTTTCTTT. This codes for CASSLASFALNTEAFF.

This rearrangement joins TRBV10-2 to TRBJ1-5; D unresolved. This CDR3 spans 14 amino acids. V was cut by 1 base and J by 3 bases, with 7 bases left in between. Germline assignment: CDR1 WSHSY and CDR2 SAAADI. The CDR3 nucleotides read TGCGCCAGCAGTGAGTTCGGCACCAATCAGCCCCAGCATTTT. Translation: CASSEFGTNQPQHF.

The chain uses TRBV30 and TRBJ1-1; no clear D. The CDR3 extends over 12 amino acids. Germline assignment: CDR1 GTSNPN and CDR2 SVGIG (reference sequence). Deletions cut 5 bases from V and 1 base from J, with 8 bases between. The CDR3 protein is CAWAPANTEAFF. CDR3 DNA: TGTGCCTGGGCCCCGGCGAACACTGAAGCTTTCTTT.

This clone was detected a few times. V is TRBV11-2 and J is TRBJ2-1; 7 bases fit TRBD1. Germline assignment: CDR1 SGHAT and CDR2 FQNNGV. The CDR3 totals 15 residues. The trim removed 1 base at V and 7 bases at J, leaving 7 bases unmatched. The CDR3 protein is CASSLVRGILNEQFF. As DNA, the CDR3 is TGTGCCAGCAGCTTAGTCAGGGGGATTTTAAATGAGCAGTTCTTC.

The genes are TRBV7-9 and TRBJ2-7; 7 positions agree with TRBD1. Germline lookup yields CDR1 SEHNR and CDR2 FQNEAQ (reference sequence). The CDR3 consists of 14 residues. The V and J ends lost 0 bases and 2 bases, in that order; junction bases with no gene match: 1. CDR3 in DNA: TGTGCCAGCAGCTTAGCGGGACAGACCTACGAGCAGTACTTC. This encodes CASSLAGQTYEQYF.

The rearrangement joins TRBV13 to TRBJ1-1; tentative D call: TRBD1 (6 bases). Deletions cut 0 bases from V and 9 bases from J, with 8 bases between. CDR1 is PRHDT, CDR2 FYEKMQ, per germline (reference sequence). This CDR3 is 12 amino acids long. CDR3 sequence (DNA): TGTGCCAGCAGCTTAGGTGACAGGAAAGCTTTCTTT. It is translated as CASSLGDRKAFF. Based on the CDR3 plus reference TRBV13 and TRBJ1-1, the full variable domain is AAGVIQSPRHLIKEKRETATLKCYPIPRHDTVYWYQQGPGQDPQFLISFYEKMQSDKGSIPDRFSAQQFSDYHSELNMSSLELGDSALYFCASSLGDRKAFFGQGTRLTVV.